The present TCR beta chain was sequenced within a study of T cells in Graves' hyperthyroidism and ophthalmopathy. Overall study: Peripheral blood was taken when the disease was first diagnosed, before any treatment began. Findings of the study overall: Ophthalmopathy stood apart from stable hyperthyroidism in a 13 V-J model.

TCR beta CDR3 region amplification was performed from RNA transcripts. Primed by the HTBI set, a first-round RT-PCR was run on the TCR CDR3. TCRdb re-analysed the multiplex PCR reads in MiXCR, keeping a single row per CDR3 protein. This sample has approximately 600,000 distinct CDR3 sequences, with approximately 15% found just once. A word on this clonotype: Its target is unknown.

V was shortened by 2 bases and J by 6 bases, with 8 bases between the two germline ends. CDR1 and CDR2 (germline): SNHLY, FYNNEI. The CDR3 extends over 13 amino acids. The chain has TRBV2 and TRBJ2-1, with a tentative D call TRBD2 (5 bases). This clonotype was obtained from a woman in her twenties or thirties with Graves' hyperthyroidism that later progressed to Graves' ophthalmopathy. The sample comprised blood. CDR3 protein: CASSELGGNEQFF. As DNA, the CDR3 is TGTGCCAGCAGTGAACTTGGAGGCAATGAGCAGTTCTTC.